These 14 T cell receptor beta chains came from one sample sequenced in a study of prognosis after radiotherapy for stage I lung cancer. Genomic DNA was subjected to two-round multiplex PCR for amplification of TCR beta CDR3. Primers were specific to each TRBV and TRBJ gene in first-round PCR. From the multiplex PCR reads, TCRdb called clonotypes with MiXCR, one entry per CDR3 protein. The table lists 20,000 to 30,000 distinct CDR3 sequences, about 40% of them singletons. The material was PBMCs, obtained before or after stereotactic body radiation therapy (not recorded which). All receptors come from a donor over 45 with non-small cell lung cancer.

The V gene is TRBV11-3, the J gene TRBJ2-3; D remains unclear. From germline, CDR1 is SGHNT and CDR2 YENEEA. V lost 1 base to trimming and J lost 5 bases, with 13 bases between them. The CDR3 consists of 15 residues. This chain's CDR3 is CASSLGTGFGDTQYF. The CDR3 DNA follows: TGTGCCAGCAGCTTAGGTACCGGGTTTGGAGATACGCAGTATTTT.

In its sample, this clonotype was seen a few times. In nucleotides, the CDR3 is TGTGCCAGCAGTGTAACGAGCTCCTATAATTCACCCCTCCACTTT. It specifies CASSVTSSYNSPLHF. The chain combines TRBV6-4 with TRBJ1-6; D unclear. CDR3 size: 15 residues. The V gene lost 4 bases and the J gene lost 0 bases, with 7 bases spanning the gap. The V gene's germline CDR1 is MRHNA and CDR2 SNTAGT.

This clonotype was observed at least ten times. This sequence joins TRBV12-3 or TRBV12-4 and TRBJ1-4; TRBD1 is a possible D gene (5 bases). V shed 7 bases and J shed 7 bases, with 19 bases lying between them. This CDR3 has 15 amino acids. The CDR3 DNA sequence: TGTGCCAGCACGTCCGGGGACCCGGCCGGTGAAAAACTGTTTTTT. Its protein product is CASTSGDPAGEKLFF.

Comments on this clonotype: Just one base apart from a much larger clone, this may be a read error. The chain links TRBV4-2 to TRBJ2-3; TRBD2 matches at 8 bases. The CDR3 sequence is 15 residues long. The J segment lost 7 bases and the V segment lost 4 bases, leaving 10 bases of the junction unmatched. Germline V gives CDR1 LGHNA, CDR2 YNFKEQ. For the CDR3, the DNA is TGTGCCAGCAGCCGGGGCGGGAGCGGGGGCAATACGCAGTATTTT. This encodes CASSRGGSGGNTQYF.

This clonotype has ten or more counts. J is TRBJ2-1 and V is TRBV5-6; TRBD1 is a possible D gene (6 bases). The CDR3 runs to 15 residues. V lost 5 bases and J 3 bases, leaving 15 bases between the germline ends. The germline V gene encodes CDR1 SGHDT and CDR2 YYEEEE. The CDR3 reads CASRMMGARYNEQFF. CDR3 coding DNA: TGTGCCAGCAGAATGATGGGGGCTCGCTACAATGAGCAGTTCTTC.

This clonotype was recorded many times. The V call is TRBV7-3, the J call TRBJ2-3, with 8 bases matching TRBD2. The CDR3 consists of 15 residues. V was pared by 8 bases and J by 1 base, with 8 bases of the junction left unmatched. The germline CDR1 and CDR2 sequences are SGHTA and FQGTGA. The CDR3 loop reads CASSLAGRGTDTQYF. For the CDR3, the DNA is TGTGCCAGCTCTTTAGCGGGACGTGGCACAGATACGCAGTATTTT.

In regard to this clonotype: A far larger clone is just one base off, so this is likely a read error. Here the CDR3 DNA reads TGTGCCAACAGGGAGGTGGCTCACACCGGGGAGCTGTTTTTT. Protein product: CANREVAHTGELFF. This chain uses TRBV6-4 with TRBJ2-2, with D perhaps assigned TRBD1 or TRBD2 (6 bases each). In germline, CDR1 is MRHNA, CDR2 SNTAGT. This CDR3 comprises 14 residues. V lost 10 bases to trimming and J lost 3 bases, with 15 bases between them.

This chain joins TRBV18 and TRBJ2-2; D perhaps matches TRBD2 (6 bases). Germline V gene sequence: CDR1 KGHSH, CDR2 LQKENI. This CDR3 contains 16 residues. V was cut by 3 bases and J by 0 bases, with 11 bases left in between. The CDR3 here is CASSPAGGTNTGELFF. The CDR3 coding sequence is TGTGCCAGCTCACCTGCTGGCGGGACGAACACCGGGGAGCTGTTTTTT.

This sequence joins TRBV10-1 and TRBJ2-3; 10 bases map to TRBD1. The CDR3 runs 15 residues. V shed 3 bases, J shed 7 bases, and the junction held 7 bases outside the gene matches. The germline V gene has CDR1 WNHNN and CDR2 SYGVQD (reference sequence). The CDR3 DNA reads TGCGCCAGCAGTGATCCTCGACAGGGGGCATATACGCAGTATTTT. It specifies CASSDPRQGAYTQYF.

This chain links TRBV20-1 with TRBJ2-5; possible D gene TRBD1, 5 bases. Germline values: CDR1 DFQATT, CDR2 SNEGSKA (reference sequence). CDR3 length equals 13 residues. CDR3 amino acids: CIWGGNPQETQYF. The DNA of the CDR3 is TGCATTTGGGGCGGTAACCCTCAAGAGACCCAGTACTTC.

In this sample, this clonotype is medium-sized. The chain is built from TRBV20-1 and TRBJ2-1; D tentatively fits TRBD1 or TRBD2 (5 bases each). V lost 2 bases to trimming and J lost 3 bases, with 11 bases between them. The length of the CDR3 is 14 residues. In germline, CDR1 is DFQATT, CDR2 SNEGSKA (reference sequence). CDR3 sequence reads: CSARIRDGYNEQFF. Here the CDR3 DNA reads TGCAGTGCTAGAATCCGGGACGGCTACAATGAGCAGTTCTTC.

Remarks on this clonotype: A clone one base away is much larger, so this may be a read error. The rearrangement uses TRBV6-2 or TRBV6-3 and TRBJ1-1, with D uncertain. There are 14 residues in the CDR3. Per the germline V gene, CDR1 is MNHEY and CDR2 is SVGEGT. This CDR3 is CASSYSGTNTESFF. DNA of the CDR3: TGTGCCAGCAGTTACTCGGGTACGAACACTGAATCTTTCTTT.

The sample holds many counts of this clonotype. The V and J genes are TRBV7-9 and TRBJ2-2, with 8 bases matching TRBD1. Losses at the gene ends were 4 bases for V and 3 bases for J; bases not matched to a gene: 1. CDR3 length: 14 residues. Germline V gene lookup returns CDR1 SEHNR and CDR2 FQNEAQ (reference sequence). The DNA for the CDR3 is TGTGCCAGCAGCTCAGGGGGCGACACCGGGGAGCTGTTTTTT. Residues: CASSSGGDTGELFF.

The rearrangement joins TRBV6-5 to TRBJ2-3; 9 nucleotides match TRBD2. The ends lost 0 bases at V and 0 bases at J; junction bases unmatched: 4. The CDR3 is 17 amino acids. Per germline, CDR1 MNHEY and CDR2 SVGAGI. This CDR3 is CASSYSSSGTSTDTQYF. CDR3 sequence (DNA): TGTGCCAGCAGTTACTCTTCTAGCGGGACTAGCACAGATACGCAGTATTTT.